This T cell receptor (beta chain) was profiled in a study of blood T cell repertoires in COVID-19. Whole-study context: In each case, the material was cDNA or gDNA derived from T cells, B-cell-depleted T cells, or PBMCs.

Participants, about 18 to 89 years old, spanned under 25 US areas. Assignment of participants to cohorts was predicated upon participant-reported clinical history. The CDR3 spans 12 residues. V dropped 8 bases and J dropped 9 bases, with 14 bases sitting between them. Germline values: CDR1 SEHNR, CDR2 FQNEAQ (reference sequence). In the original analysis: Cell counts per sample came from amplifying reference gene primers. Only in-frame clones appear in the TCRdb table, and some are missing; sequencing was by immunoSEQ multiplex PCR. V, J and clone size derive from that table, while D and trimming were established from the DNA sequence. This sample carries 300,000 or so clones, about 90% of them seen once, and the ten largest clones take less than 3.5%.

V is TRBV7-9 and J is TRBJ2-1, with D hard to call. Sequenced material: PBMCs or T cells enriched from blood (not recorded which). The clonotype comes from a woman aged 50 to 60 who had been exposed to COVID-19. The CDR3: CASFLSPLEQFF. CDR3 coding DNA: TGTGCCAGCTTCCTAAGCCCGCTTGAGCAGTTCTTC.